The clone carrying this TCR beta chain was observed many times. The antigen is undetermined. Germline V gives CDR1 SNHLY, CDR2 FYNNEI. Trimming removed 7 bases at V and 4 bases at J, with 8 bases between. The CDR3 is made up of 11 amino acids. The record originates from a study of T cells in Graves' hyperthyroidism and ophthalmopathy. Overall study findings and caveats: From stable hyperthyroidism, ophthalmopathy was separated by a 13 V-J model.

Amplification of TCR beta CDR3 regions used RNA as the template. First-round RT-PCR targeting the TCR CDR3 was performed with the HTBI primer set. TCRdb itself ran the multiplex PCR reads through MiXCR, one entry per CDR3 protein. Found here are 340,000 or so distinct CDR3 sequences, about 15% of them singletons; the top ten hold approximately 31%. The sequence derives from a man aged 30 to 45 with Graves' hyperthyroidism. The rearrangement joins TRBV2 to TRBJ2-7, with D unclear. Sequences were obtained from blood. The DNA for the CDR3 is TGTGCCAGCATGTCCCTTTACGAGCAGTACTTC. Translating it yields CASMSLYEQYF.